This TCR beta chain was obtained from a study of cytomegalovirus exposure and HLA in healthy donors. Study-level results: It was reported in a later analysis that an Asian-associated ancestry cluster showed fewer N-insertions than the 666-donor mean. An assumption of roughly uniform sequencing depth across donors underlay the presence/absence analyses.

Comment on this clone: Its antigen is still unknown.

PCR involved 60 Vbeta and 13 Jbeta primers. The authors' processing: The count from a later analysis was tens of millions of unique TCR beta chains, around 10 million of them shared. Profiling relied on immunoSEQ multiplex PCR, and the TCRdb table lists in-frame clones only, not all of them. V and J calls and clone size are given by that table; D and trimming were obtained from the DNA. The sample yields approximately 110,000 clones, 15% seen once. V gave up 8 bases and J gave up 6 bases; unmatched junction bases: 10. CDR1 is SGHVS and CDR2 is FQNEAQ in the germline V gene. This CDR3 spans 14 amino acids.

The chain employs TRBV7-8 and TRBJ2-7; the match to TRBD1 covers 10 bases. Sequencing was done on a sample of PBMCs. The TCR comes from a woman between 18 and 30 years old in good health and CMV-seronegative. CDR3 nucleotide sequence: TGTGCCAGCCAGGAGGGGACAGGGGTGTTCGAGCAGTACTTC. The encoded protein is CASQEGTGVFEQYF. The full variable domain, completed using reference TRBV7-8 and TRBJ2-7, is GAGVSQSPRYKVAKRGQDVALRCDPISGHVSLFWYQQALGQGPEFLTYFQNEAQLDKSGLPSDRFFAERPEGSVSTLKIQRTQQEDSAVYLCASQEGTGVFEQYFGPGTRLTVT.